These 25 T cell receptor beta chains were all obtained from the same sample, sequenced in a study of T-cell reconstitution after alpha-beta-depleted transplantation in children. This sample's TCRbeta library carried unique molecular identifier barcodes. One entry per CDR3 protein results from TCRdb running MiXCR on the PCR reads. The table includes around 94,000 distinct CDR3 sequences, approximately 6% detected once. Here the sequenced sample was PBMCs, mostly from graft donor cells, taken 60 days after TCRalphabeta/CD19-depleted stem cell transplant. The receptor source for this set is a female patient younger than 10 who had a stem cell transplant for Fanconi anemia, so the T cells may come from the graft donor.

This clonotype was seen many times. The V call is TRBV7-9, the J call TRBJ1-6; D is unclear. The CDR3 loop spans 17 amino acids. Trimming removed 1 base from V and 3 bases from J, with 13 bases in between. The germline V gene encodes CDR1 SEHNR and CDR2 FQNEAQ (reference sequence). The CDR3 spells CASSLVPGPFYNSPLHF. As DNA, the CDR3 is TGTGCCAGCAGCTTAGTTCCAGGCCCCTTCTATAATTCACCCCTCCACTTT.

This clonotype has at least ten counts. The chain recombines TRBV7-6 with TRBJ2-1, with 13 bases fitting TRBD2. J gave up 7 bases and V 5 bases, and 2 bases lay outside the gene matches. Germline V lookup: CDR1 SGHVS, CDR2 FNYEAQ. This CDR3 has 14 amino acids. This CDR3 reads CASSRTSGRNEQFF. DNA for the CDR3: TGTGCCAGCAGCCGGACTAGCGGGAGAAATGAGCAGTTCTTC.

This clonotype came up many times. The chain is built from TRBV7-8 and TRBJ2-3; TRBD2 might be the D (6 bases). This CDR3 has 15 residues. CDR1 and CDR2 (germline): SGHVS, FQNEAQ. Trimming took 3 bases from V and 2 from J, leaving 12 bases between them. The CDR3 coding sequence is TGTGCCAGCAGCTTTAGCGGCCCAAACACAGATACGCAGTATTTT. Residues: CASSFSGPNTDTQYF.

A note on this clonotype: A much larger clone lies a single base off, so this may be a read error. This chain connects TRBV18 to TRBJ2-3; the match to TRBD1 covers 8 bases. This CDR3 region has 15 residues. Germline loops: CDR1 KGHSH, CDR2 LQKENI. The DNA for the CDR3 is TGTGTCAGCTCACCCAGACAGGGGTTCACAGATACGCAGTATTTT. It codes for CVSSPRQGFTDTQYF. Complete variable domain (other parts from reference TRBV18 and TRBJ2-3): NAGVMQNPRHLVRRRGQEARLRCSPMKGHSHVYWYRQLPEEGLKFMVYLQKENIIDESGMPKERFSAEFPKEGPSILRIQQVVRGDSAAYFCVSSPRQGFTDTQYFGPGTRLTVL.

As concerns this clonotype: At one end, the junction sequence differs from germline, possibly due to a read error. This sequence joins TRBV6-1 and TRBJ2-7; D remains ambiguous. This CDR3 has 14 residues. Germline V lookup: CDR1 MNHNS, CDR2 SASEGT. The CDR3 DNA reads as TGTGCCAGCAGCCTTGCCAGCCGCTCCTACGAGGAGTACTTC. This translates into CASSLASRSYEEYF.

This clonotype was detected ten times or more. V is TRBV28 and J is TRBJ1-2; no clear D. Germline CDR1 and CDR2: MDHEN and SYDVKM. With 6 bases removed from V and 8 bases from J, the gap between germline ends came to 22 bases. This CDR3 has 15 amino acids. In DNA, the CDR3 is TGTGCCAGCAGACCCGAACGGGGTAAGGAAGGGGGCTACACCTTC. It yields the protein CASRPERGKEGGYTF.

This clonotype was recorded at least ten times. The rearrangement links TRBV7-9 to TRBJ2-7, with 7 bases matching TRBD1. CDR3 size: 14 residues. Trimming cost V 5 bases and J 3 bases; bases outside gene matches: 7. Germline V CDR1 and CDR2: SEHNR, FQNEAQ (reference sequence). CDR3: CASSPLGGVYEQYF. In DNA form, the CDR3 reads TGTGCCAGCAGCCCCCTAGGGGGCGTCTACGAGCAGTACTTC.

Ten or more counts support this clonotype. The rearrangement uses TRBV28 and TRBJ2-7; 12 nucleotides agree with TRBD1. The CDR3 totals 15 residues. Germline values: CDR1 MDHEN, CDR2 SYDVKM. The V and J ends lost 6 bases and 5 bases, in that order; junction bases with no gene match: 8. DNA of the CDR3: TGTGCCAGCAGCGAGACCGGGACAGGGGGCCACGAGCAGTACTTC. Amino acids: CASSETGTGGHEQYF.

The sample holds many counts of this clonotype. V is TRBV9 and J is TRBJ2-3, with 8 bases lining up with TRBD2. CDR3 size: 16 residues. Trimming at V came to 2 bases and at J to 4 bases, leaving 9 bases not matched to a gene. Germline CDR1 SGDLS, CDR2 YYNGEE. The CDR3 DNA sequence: TGTGCCAGCAGCGTCGACGGGGGGGCAATCCCAGATACGCAGTATTTT. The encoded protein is CASSVDGGAIPDTQYF.

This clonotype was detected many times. DNA of the CDR3: TGTGCCAGCTCACCCTCGGGCAGCCGCATCCCCTACGAGCAGTACTTC. The encoded protein is CASSPSGSRIPYEQYF. The chain has TRBV18 and TRBJ2-7; D unclear. The germline V and J ends were trimmed by 3 bases and 2 bases, with 17 bases remaining between them. Germline CDR1 reads KGHSH; CDR2 reads LQKENI. The CDR3 runs to 16 residues.

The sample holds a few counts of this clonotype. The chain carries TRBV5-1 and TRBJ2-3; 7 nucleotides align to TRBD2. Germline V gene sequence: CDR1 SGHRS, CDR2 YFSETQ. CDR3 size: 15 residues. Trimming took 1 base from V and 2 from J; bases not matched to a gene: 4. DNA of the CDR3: TGCGCCAGCAGCTTGCCGGCGGGGGTCACAGATACGCAGTATTTT. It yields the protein CASSLPAGVTDTQYF.

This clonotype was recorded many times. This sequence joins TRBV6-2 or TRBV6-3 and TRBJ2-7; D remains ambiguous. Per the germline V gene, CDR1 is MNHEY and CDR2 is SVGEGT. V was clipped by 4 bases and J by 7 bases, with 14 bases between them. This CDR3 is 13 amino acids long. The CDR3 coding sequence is TGTGCCAGCAGTTCCGACGCCCTGGAGGAGCAGTACTTC. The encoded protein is CASSSDALEEQYF.

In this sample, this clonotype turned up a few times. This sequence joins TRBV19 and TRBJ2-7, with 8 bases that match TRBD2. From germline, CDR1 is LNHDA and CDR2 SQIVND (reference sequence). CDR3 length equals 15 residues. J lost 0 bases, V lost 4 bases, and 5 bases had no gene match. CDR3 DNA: TGTGCCAGTAGTACCCGACTAGCGCGCTCCTACGAGCAGTACTTC. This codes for CASSTRLARSYEQYF.

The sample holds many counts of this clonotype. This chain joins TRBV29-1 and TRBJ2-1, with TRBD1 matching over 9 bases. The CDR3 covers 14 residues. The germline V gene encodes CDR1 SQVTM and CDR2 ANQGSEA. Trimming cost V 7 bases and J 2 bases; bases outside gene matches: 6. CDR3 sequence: CSARDRGAYNEQFF. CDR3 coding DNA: TGCAGCGCCAGAGACAGGGGGGCCTACAATGAGCAGTTCTTC.

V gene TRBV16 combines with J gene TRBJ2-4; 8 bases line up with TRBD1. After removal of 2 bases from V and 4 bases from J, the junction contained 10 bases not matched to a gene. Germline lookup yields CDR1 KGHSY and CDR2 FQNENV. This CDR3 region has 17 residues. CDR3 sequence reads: CASSQLGQGIRKNIQYF. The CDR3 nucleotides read TGTGCCAGCAGCCAACTTGGACAGGGTATTCGTAAAAACATTCAGTACTTC.

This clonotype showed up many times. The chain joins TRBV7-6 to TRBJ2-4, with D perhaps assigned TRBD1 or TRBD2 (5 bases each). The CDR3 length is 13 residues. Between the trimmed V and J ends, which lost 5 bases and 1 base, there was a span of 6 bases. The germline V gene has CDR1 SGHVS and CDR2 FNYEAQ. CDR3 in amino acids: CASSEGAKNIQYF. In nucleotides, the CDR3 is TGTGCCAGCAGCGAGGGGGCCAAAAACATTCAGTACTTC.

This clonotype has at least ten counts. CDR3 loop: CASSQDLTSGRAVDEQFF. The DNA for the CDR3 is TGCGCCAGCAGCCAAGACCTTACCAGCGGGAGGGCCGTCGATGAGCAGTTCTTC. This sequence joins TRBV4-1 and TRBJ2-1; TRBD2 matches 10 bases. Germline V gives CDR1 MGHRA, CDR2 YSYEKL. Trimming removed 0 bases from V and 8 bases from J; junction bases left unmatched: 13. CDR3 size: 18 residues.

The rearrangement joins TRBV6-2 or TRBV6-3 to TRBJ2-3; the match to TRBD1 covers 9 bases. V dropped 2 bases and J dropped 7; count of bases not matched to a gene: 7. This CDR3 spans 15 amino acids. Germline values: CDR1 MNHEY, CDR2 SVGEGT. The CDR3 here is CASSYGTGSLYTQYF. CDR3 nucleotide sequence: TGTGCCAGCAGTTACGGGACAGGGAGCCTATATACGCAGTATTTT.

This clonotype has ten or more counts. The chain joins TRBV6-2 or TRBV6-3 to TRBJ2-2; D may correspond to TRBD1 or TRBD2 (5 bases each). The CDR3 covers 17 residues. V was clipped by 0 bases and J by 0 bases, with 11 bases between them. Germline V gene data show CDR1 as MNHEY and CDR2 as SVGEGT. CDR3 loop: CASSYSPGRPNTGELFF. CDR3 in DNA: TGTGCCAGCAGTTACTCTCCGGGACGGCCGAACACCGGGGAGCTGTTTTTT.

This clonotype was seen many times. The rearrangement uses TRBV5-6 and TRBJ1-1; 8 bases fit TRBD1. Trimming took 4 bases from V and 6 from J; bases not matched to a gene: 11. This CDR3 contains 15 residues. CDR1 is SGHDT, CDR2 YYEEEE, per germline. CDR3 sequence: CASSRDRGLSSEAFF. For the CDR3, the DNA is TGTGCCAGCAGCCGCGACAGGGGCCTGTCTTCTGAAGCTTTCTTT.

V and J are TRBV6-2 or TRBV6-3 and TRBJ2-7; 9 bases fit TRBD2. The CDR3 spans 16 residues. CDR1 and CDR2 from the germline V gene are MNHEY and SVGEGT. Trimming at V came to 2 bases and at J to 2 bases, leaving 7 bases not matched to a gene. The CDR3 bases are TGTGCCAGCAGTTACCTCGCGGGAGGGCCCCCCTACGAGCAGTACTTC. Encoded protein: CASSYLAGGPPYEQYF.

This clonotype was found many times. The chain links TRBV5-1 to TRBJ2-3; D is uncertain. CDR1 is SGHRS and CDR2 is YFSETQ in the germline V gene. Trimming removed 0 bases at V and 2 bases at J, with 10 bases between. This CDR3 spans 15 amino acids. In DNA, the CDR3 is TGCGCCAGCAGCTTGGTAGGAGAATACACAGATACGCAGTATTTT. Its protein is CASSLVGEYTDTQYF.

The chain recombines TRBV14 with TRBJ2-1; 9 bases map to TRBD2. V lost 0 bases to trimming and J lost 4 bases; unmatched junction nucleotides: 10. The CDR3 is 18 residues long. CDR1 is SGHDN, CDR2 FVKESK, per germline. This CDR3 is CASSQDWWAGGPYNEQFF. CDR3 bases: TGTGCCAGCAGCCAAGATTGGTGGGCGGGAGGGCCTTACAATGAGCAGTTCTTC. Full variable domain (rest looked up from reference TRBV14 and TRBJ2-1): EAGVTQFPSHSVIEKGQTVTLRCDPISGHDNLYWYRRVMGKEIKFLLHFVKESKQDESGMPNNRFLAERTGGTYSTLKVQPAELEDSGVYFCASSQDWWAGGPYNEQFFGPGTRLTVL.

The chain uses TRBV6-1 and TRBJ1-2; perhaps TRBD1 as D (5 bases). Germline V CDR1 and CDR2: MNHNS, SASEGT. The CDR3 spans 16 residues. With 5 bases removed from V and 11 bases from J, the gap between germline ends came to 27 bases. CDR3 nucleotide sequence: TGTGCCAGCAGTACGACAGAGCTCTGGGTTCGGGATGTGTACACCTTC. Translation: CASSTTELWVRDVYTF.

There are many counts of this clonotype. The CDR3 DNA is TGTGCCAGCAGCCAAGCAGGGGGCACTCAGCCCCAGCATTTT. Translating it yields CASSQAGGTQPQHF. The V gene is TRBV3-1, the J gene TRBJ1-5, with 8 bases that match TRBD1. CDR1 is LGHDT, CDR2 YNNKEL, per germline (reference sequence). CDR3 length equals 14 residues. J lost 6 bases, V lost 1 base, and 2 bases had no gene match. Drawing the rest from reference TRBV3-1 and TRBJ1-5, the complete variable domain is DTAVSQTPKYLVTQMGNDKSIKCEQNLGHDTMYWYKQDSKKFLKIMFSYNNKELIINETVPNRFSPKSPDKAHLNLHINSLELGDSAVYFCASSQAGGTQPQHFGDGTRLSIL.